The source of this TCR beta chain is a study of T cell responses to AZD1222 COVID-19 vaccine. V lost 4 bases and J lost 10, with 14 bases in between. CDR1 is SNHLY and CDR2 is FYNNEI in the germline V gene. This CDR3 has 13 amino acids. The method was immunoSEQ multiplex PCR; TCRdb's version includes in-frame clones alone and lacks a portion of them. The sample lists some 140,000 clones; about 94% were seen once. This clonotype was sampled from an adult in good health. The sample in question was peripheral blood, obtained on day 0 of AZD1222 vaccination. V usage is TRBV2 and J usage is TRBJ2-1; no firm D call. DNA of the CDR3: TGTGCCAGCAGTGTTTTGCCGGAAAACGAGCAGTTCTTC. Protein: CASSVLPENEQFF.